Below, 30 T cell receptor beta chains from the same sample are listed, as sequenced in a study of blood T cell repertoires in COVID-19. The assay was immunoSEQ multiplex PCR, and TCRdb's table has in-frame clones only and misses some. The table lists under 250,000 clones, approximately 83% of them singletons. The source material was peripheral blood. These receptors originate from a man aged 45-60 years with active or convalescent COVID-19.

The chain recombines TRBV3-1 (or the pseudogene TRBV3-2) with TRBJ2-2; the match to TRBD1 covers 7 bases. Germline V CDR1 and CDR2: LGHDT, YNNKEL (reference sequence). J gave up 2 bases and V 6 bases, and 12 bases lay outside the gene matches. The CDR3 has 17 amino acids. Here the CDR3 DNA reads TGTGCCAGCAGTCGTAAAACTGGGACAGATAACACCGGGGAGCTGTTTTTT. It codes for CASSRKTGTDNTGELFF.

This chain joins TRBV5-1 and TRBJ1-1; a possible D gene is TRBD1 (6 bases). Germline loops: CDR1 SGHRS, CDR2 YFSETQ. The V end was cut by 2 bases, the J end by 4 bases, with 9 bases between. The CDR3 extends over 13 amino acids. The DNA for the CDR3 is TGCGCCAGCAGCTTTCCAGGGGTCACTGAAGCTTTCTTT. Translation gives CASSFPGVTEAFF.

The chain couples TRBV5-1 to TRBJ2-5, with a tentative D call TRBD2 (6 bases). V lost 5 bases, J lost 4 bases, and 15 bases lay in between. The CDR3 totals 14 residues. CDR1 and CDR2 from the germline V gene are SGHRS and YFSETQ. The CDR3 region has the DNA TGCGCCAGCAGTTCCGGACTGGGGGGAGAGACCCAGTACTTC. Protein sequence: CASSSGLGGETQYF.

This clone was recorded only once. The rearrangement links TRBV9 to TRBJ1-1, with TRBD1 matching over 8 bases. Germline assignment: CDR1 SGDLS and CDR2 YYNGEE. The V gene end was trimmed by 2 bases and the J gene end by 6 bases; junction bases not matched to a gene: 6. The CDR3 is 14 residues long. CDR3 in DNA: TGTGCCAGCAGCGTCGGGACAGGCTGGCCTGAAGCTTTCTTT. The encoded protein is CASSVGTGWPEAFF.

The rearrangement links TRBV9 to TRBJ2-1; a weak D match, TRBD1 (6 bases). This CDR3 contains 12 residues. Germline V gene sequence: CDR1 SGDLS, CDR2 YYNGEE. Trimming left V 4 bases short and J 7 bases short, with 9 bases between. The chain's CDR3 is CASSLQGNEQFF. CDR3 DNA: TGTGCCAGCAGCCTCCAGGGGAATGAGCAGTTCTTC.

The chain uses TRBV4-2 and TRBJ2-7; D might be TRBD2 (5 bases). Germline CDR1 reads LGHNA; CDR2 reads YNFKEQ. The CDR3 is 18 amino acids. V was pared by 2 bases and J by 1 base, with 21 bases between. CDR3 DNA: TGTGCCAGCAGCCAATACACCCACCCGGGAAAAGAATCCTACGAGCAGTACTTC. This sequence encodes CASSQYTHPGKESYEQYF.

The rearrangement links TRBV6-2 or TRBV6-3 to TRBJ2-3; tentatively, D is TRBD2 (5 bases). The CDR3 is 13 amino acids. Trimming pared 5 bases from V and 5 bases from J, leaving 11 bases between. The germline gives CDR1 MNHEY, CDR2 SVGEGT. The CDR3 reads CASSVPGIDTQYF. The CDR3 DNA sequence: TGTGCCAGCAGTGTCCCCGGGATAGATACGCAGTATTTT.

The DNA for the CDR3 is TGTGCCAGCAGCCCAGATGGACAGTTTTTGAATCAGCCCCAGCATTTT. Amino acid sequence: CASSPDGQFLNQPQHF. The J gene is TRBJ1-5, the V gene TRBV9; D perhaps matches TRBD1 (6 bases). Germline V lookup: CDR1 SGDLS, CDR2 YYNGEE. With 4 bases removed from V and 4 bases from J, the gap between germline ends came to 18 bases. This CDR3 contains 16 residues. The full variable domain, its missing parts supplied by reference TRBV9 and TRBJ1-5, is DSGVTQTPKHLITATGQRVTLRCSPRSGDLSVYWYQQSLDQGLQFLIQYYNGEERAKGNILERFSAQQFPDLHSELNLSSLELGDSALYFCASSPDGQFLNQPQHFGDGTRLSIL.

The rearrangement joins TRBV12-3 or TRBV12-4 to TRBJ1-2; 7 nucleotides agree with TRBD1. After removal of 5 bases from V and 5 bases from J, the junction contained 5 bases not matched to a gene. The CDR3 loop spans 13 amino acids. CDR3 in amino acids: CASSRDRVYGYTF. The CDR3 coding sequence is TGTGCCAGCAGTAGGGACAGAGTTTATGGCTACACCTTC.

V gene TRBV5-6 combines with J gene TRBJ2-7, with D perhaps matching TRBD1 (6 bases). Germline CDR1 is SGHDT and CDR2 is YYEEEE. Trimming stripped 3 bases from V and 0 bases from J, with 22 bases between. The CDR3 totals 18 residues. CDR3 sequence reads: CASSWGPPPGTSSYEQYF. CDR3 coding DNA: TGTGCCAGCAGCTGGGGGCCCCCCCCGGGGACGAGCTCCTACGAGCAGTACTTC.

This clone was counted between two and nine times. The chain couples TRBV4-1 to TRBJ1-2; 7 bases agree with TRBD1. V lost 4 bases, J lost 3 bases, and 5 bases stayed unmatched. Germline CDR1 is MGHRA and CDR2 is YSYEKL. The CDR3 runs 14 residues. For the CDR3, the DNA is TGCGCCAGCAGCCCCACCGGACAGGACTATGGCTACACCTTC. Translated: CASSPTGQDYGYTF.

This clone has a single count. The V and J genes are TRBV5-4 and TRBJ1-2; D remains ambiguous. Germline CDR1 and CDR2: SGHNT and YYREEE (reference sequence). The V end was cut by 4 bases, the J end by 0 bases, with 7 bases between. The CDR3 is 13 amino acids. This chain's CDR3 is CASSATANYGYTF. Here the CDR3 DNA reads TGTGCCAGCAGCGCAACAGCTAACTATGGCTACACCTTC.

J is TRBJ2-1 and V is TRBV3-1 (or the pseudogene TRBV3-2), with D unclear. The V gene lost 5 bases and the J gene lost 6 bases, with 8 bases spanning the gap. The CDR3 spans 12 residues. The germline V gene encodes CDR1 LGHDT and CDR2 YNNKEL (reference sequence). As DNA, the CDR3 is TGTGCCAGCAGCTACCCAGGCAATGAGCAGTTCTTC. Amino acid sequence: CASSYPGNEQFF.

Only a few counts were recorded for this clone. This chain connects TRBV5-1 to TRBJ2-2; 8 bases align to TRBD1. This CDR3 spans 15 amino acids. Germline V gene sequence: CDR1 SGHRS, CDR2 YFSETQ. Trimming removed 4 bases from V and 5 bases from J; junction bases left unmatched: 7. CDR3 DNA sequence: TGCGCCAGCAGCCACCGACAGGGGTTAACCGGGGAGCTGTTTTTT. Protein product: CASSHRQGLTGELFF.

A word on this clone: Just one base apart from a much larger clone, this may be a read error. The CDR3 here is CASSPGQGYEQYF. The CDR3 nucleotides read TGTGCCAGCAGTCCGGGACAGGGCTACGAGCAGTACTTC. The rearrangement uses TRBV7-7 and TRBJ2-7; 9 nucleotides align to TRBD1. The CDR3 is 13 residues long. After removal of 6 bases from V and 3 bases from J, the junction contained 3 bases not matched to a gene. Germline CDR1 SSHAT, CDR2 FNYEAQ (reference sequence).

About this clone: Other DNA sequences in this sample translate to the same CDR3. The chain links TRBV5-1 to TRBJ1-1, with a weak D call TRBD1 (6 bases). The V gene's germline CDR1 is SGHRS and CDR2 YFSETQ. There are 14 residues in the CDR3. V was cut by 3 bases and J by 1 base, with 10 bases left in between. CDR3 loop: CASSSGQPNTEAFF. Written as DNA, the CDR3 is TGCGCCAGCAGCTCAGGACAGCCGAACACTGAAGCTTTCTTT.

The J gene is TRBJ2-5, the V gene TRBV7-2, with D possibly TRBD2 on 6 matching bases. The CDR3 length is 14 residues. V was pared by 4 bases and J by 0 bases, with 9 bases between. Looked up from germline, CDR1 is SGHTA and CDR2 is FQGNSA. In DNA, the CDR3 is TGTGCCAGCAGCTGGGGCGGGGACCAAGAGACCCAGTACTTC. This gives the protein CASSWGGDQETQYF.

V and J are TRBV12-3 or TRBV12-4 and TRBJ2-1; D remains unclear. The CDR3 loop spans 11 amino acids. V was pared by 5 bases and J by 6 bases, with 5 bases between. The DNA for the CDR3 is TGTGCCAGCAGTATTAGCAATGAGCAGTTCTTC. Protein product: CASSISNEQFF.

The CDR3 is CATSDHSQWFGGYTF. DNA of the CDR3: TGTGCCACCAGTGACCATTCACAGTGGTTCGGAGGCTACACCTTC. V gene TRBV24-1 combines with J gene TRBJ1-2; D not resolved. The CDR3 covers 15 residues. From germline, CDR1 is KGHDR and CDR2 SFDVKD. Trimming left V 4 bases short and J 8 bases short, with 19 bases between.

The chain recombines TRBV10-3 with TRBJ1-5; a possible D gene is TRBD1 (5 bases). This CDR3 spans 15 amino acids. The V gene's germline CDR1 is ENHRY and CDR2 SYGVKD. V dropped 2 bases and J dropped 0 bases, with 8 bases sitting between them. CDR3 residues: CAISEGQDSNQPQHF. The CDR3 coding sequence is TGTGCCATCAGTGAGGGACAAGATAGCAATCAGCCCCAGCATTTT.

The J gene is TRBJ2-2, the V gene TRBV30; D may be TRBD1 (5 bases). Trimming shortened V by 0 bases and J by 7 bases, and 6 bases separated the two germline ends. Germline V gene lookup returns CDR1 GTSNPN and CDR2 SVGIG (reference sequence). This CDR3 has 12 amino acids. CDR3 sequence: CAWSVGVGELFF. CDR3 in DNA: TGTGCCTGGAGTGTAGGGGTCGGGGAGCTGTTTTTT.

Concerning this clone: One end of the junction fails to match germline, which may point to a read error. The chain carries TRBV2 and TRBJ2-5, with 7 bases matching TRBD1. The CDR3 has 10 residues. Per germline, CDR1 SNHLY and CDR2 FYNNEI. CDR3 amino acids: CARGTTGVNF. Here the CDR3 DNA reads TGTGCCAGGGGGACAACAGGGGTGAACTTC.

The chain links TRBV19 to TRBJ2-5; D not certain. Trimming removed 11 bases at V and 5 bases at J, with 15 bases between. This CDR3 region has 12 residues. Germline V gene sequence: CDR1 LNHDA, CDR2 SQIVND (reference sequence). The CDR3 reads CADLGVFETQYF. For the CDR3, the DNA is TGTGCCGACTTGGGTGTTTTCGAGACCCAGTACTTC.

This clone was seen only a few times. DNA for the CDR3: TGTGCCAGCAGGAGTCCGAGCTCTGGAAACACCATATATTTT. This codes for CASRSPSSGNTIYF. V usage is TRBV7-2 and J usage is TRBJ1-3, with D hard to call. Germline-derived CDR1 and CDR2 are SGHTA and FQGNSA. The CDR3 runs 14 residues. V was shortened by 6 bases and J by 0 bases, with 9 bases between the two germline ends.

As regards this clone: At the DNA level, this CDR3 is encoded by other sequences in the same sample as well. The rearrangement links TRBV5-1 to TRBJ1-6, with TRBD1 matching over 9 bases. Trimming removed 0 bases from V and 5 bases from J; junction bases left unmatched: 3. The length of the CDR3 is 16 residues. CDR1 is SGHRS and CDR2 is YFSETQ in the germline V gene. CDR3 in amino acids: CASSLEGQGNNSPLHF. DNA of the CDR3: TGCGCCAGCAGCTTGGAAGGACAGGGGAATAATTCACCCCTCCACTTT.

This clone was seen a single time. CDR3 residues: CASSLSRSPASGVGDTQYF. DNA of the CDR3: TGTGCCAGCAGTTTATCGAGATCCCCGGCTAGCGGGGTCGGTGATACGCAGTATTTT. V is TRBV27 and J is TRBJ2-3; 9 nucleotides match TRBD2. V lost 0 bases to trimming and J lost 6 bases; unmatched junction nucleotides: 16. Germline V CDR1 and CDR2: MNHEY, SMNVEV (reference sequence). The CDR3 covers 19 residues.

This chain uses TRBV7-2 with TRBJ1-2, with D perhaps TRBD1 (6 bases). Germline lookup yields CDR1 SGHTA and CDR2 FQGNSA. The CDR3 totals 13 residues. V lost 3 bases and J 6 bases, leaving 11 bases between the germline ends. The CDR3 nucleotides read TGTGCCAGCAGCTTGAGGGGGGGGAATGGCTACACCTTC. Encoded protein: CASSLRGGNGYTF. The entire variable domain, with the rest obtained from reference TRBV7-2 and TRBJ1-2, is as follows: GAGVSQSPSNKVTEKGKDVELRCDPISGHTALYWYRQSLGQGLEFLIYFQGNSAPDKSGLPSDRFSAERTGGSVSTLTIQRTQQEDSAVYLCASSLRGGNGYTFGSGTRLTVV.

The CDR3, as DNA: TGTGCCATCGCAGGGACAAATCAAGGTTCACCCCTCCACTTT. It yields the protein CAIAGTNQGSPLHF. The rearrangement uses TRBV10-3 and TRBJ1-6, with a tentative D call TRBD1 (6 bases). Germline loops: CDR1 ENHRY, CDR2 SYGVKD. Trimming took off 8 bases at V and 9 bases at J, with 17 bases between the two ends. CDR3 length equals 14 residues.

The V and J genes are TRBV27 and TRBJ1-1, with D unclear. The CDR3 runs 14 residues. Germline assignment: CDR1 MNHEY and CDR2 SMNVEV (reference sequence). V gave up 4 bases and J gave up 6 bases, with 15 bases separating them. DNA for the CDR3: TGTGCCAGCAGTTCGAGGACTATAGTATCTGAAGCTTTCTTT. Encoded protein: CASSSRTIVSEAFF.

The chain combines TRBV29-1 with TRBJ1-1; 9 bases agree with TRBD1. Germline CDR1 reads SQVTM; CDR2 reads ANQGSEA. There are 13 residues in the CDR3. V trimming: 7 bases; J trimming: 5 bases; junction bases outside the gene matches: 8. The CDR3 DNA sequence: TGCAGCGGACACAGGGGGCCAGATACTGAAGCTTTCTTT. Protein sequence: CSGHRGPDTEAFF.